This T cell receptor beta chain was retrieved from a study of human T cells and chemical hapten exposure. The library labeled individual cDNA molecules by adding unique molecular identifiers to them. TCRdb recomputed calls from the RACE reads with MiXCR, one row per CDR3 protein. The data contain tens of thousands of distinct CDR3 sequences, around 7% of them singletons. Time point described: pre-sensitization, week 0. Treatment meaning: therapeutic diphenylcyclopropenone sensitization with weekly scalp DPC. The drawing of blood occurred before each patch test was applied. Unfractionated whole blood was the source of the extracted total RNA. The CDR3 is 19 amino acids. Deletions cut 5 bases from V and 0 bases from J, with 23 bases between. Germline lookup yields CDR1 LNHDA and CDR2 SQIVND (reference sequence).

The sample in question was whole blood, obtained in connection with sensitization to the hapten diphenylcyclopropenone (DPC). The chain couples TRBV19 to TRBJ1-5; D is perhaps TRBD1 (6 bases). The clonotype originates from a woman aged 25-40 years with alopecia areata. Some clones in this sample may be carry-over from other donors' samples. This CDR3 reads CASSYRRVGLQGSNQPQHF. The CDR3, as DNA: TGTGCCAGTAGTTATCGGCGAGTGGGGCTACAGGGTAGCAATCAGCCCCAGCATTTT.